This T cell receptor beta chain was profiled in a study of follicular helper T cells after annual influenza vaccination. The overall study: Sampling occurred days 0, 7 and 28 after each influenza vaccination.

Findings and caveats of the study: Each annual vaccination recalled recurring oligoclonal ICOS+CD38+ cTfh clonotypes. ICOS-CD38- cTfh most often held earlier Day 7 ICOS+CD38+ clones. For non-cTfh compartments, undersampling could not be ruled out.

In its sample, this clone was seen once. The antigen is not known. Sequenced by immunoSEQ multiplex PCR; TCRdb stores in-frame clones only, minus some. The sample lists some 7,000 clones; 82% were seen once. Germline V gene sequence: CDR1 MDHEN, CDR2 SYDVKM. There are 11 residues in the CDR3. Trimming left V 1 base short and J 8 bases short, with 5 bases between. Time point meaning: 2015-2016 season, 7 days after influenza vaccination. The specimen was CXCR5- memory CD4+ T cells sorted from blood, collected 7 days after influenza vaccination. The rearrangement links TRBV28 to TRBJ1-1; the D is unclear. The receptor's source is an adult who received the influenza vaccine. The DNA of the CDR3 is TGTGCCAGCAGTTTATCCCGGGAAGCTTTCTTT. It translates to CASSLSREAFF.